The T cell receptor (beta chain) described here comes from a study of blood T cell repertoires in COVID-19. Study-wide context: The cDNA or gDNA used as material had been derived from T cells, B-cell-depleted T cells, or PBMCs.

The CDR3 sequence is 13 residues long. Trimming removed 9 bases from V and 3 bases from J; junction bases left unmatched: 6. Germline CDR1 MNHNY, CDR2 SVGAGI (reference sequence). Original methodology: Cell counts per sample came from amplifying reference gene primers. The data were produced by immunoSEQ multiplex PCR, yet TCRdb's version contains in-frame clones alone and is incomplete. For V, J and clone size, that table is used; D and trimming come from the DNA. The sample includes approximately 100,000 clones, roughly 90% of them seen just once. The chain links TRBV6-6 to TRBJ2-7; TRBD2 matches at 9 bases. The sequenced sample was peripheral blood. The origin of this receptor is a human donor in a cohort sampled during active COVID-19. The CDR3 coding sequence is TGTGCCAGTTCGGTAGCGGGAGTCTACGAGCAGTACTTC. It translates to CASSVAGVYEQYF.